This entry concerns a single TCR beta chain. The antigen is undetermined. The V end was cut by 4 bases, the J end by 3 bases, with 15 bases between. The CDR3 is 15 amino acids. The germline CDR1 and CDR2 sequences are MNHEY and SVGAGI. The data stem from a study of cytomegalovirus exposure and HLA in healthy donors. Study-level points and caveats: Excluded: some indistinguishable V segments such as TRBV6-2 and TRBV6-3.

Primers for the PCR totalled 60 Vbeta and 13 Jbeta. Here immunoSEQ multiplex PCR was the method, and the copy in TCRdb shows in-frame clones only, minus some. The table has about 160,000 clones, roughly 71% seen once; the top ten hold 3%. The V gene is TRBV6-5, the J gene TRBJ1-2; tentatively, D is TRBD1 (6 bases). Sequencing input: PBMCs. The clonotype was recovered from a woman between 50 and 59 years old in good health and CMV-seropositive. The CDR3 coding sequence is TGTGCCAGCAGTTTCGCAGGGGTAAAGGACTATGGCTACACCTTC. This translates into CASSFAGVKDYGYTF.